This TCR beta chain was recorded in a study of T cell repertoires in cytomegalovirus infection. The wider study: Recently identified HLA-C-restricted CMV epitopes and well-studied HLA-B-restricted CMV epitopes were used by the study. Study-wide results and caveats: Summed frequency of shared TCR beta families picked out CMV carriers who also had the relevant HLA.

In the case of this clonotype: Its antigen is still unknown. A read error is likely, as this CDR3 ends without the conserved phenylalanine or tryptophan.

TCRdb independently ran MiXCR on the reads; one entry per CDR3 protein. The sample contains 830,000 or so distinct CDR3 sequences, 32% of which appear only once. The V end was cut by 11 bases, the J end by 6 bases, with 13 bases between. The CDR3 runs 11 residues. Germline CDR1 reads SEHNR; CDR2 reads FQNEAQ (reference sequence). The clonotype comes from a human donor in good health (CMV status not recorded). Some clones in this sample may be carry-over from other donors' samples. This chain uses TRBV7-9 with TRBJ1-1, with D perhaps TRBD1 (5 bases). Sample: cultured CD8+ T cells from PBMCs, taken from culture after CMV antigen stimulation. DNA of the CDR3: TGTGCCTACCTGGCAGGGCCTGAAGCTTTCATT. It encodes CAYLAGPEAFI.